The 13 T cell receptor beta chains below all came from one sample that was sequenced in a study of CD8 T cells in ankylosing spondylitis. One entry per CDR3 protein results from TCRdb running MiXCR on the 5' RACE reads. The table lists around 150,000 distinct CDR3 sequences, 44% of them singletons, with 15% in the top ten. The specimen sequenced was synovial fluid, either unsorted or a sorted T cell fraction (not recorded which). The receptors were sampled from a male donor with ankylosing spondylitis.

The chain couples TRBV7-9 to TRBJ2-1; 8 bases match TRBD2. Germline CDR1 reads SEHNR; CDR2 reads FQNEAQ (reference sequence). V lost 5 bases and J lost 3; bases outside the gene matches: 12. The CDR3 is 17 amino acids. In DNA, the CDR3 is TGTGCCAGCAGCCCCCTTGGCGGGGGGACGAACTACAATGAGCAGTTCTTC. As protein: CASSPLGGGTNYNEQFF.

In this sample, this clonotype turned up a few times. The rearrangement links TRBV6-1 to TRBJ2-7, with 8 nucleotides matching TRBD1. CDR3 length: 13 amino acids. Germline values: CDR1 MNHNS, CDR2 SASEGT. The trim removed 6 bases at V and 7 bases at J, leaving 8 bases unmatched. DNA of the CDR3: TGTGCCAGCAGGGACAGGGAATCGGATGAGCAGTACTTC. Amino acids: CASRDRESDEQYF.

This clonotype was observed a few times. The V and J genes are TRBV7-2 and TRBJ1-2; 9 nucleotides match TRBD1. Looked up from germline, CDR1 is SGHTA and CDR2 is FQGNSA. Trimming at V came to 5 bases and at J to 2 bases, leaving 6 bases not matched to a gene. This CDR3 region has 15 residues. The CDR3: CASSLWTGENYGYTF. In nucleotides, the CDR3 is TGTGCCAGCAGCCTATGGACAGGGGAGAACTATGGCTACACCTTC.

This clonotype has only a few counts. J is TRBJ2-1 and V is TRBV6-2 or TRBV6-3; 11 bases match TRBD1. V gave up 4 bases and J gave up 8 bases; unmatched junction bases: 10. The CDR3 loop spans 16 amino acids. Germline V gives CDR1 MNHEY, CDR2 SVGEGT. The CDR3 loop is CASSSGDRGYSHEQFF. Here the CDR3 DNA reads TGTGCCAGCAGTTCCGGGGACAGGGGGTATTCTCATGAGCAGTTCTTC.

This clonotype turned up a few times. The chain joins TRBV12-3 or TRBV12-4 to TRBJ2-3; no clear D. V was cut by 6 bases and J by 4 bases, with 8 bases left in between. The length of the CDR3 is 12 residues. For the CDR3, the DNA is TGTGCCAGCAGCTTGCCCCCAGATACGCAGTATTTT. This codes for CASSLPPDTQYF.

The table lists this clonotype with a few counts. This chain connects TRBV5-1 to TRBJ2-2; 10 nucleotides match TRBD1. Per the germline V gene, CDR1 is SGHRS and CDR2 is YFSETQ. J lost 4 bases, V lost 4 bases, and 4 bases had no gene match. The CDR3 runs 15 residues. The CDR3 DNA sequence: TGCGCCAGCAGCCGTGACAGGGGGCTCACCGGGGAGCTGTTTTTT. It is translated as CASSRDRGLTGELFF.

This chain links TRBV4-2 with TRBJ2-1; 7 bases are a match to TRBD1. Germline V lookup: CDR1 LGHNA, CDR2 YNFKEQ. V lost 2 bases, J lost 4 bases, and 11 bases stayed unmatched. The CDR3 runs to 17 residues. The CDR3 sequence: CASSQIGSQGLYNEQFF. The CDR3 nucleotides are TGTGCCAGCAGCCAAATAGGCTCACAGGGGCTGTACAATGAGCAGTTCTTC.

This clonotype has a handful of counts. This chain joins TRBV4-3 and TRBJ1-1; D is uncertain. Trimming cost V 0 bases and J 3 bases, with 17 bases left between them. There are 17 residues in the CDR3. The V gene's germline CDR1 is LGHNA and CDR2 YSLEER. This chain's CDR3 is CASSQDGLVKNHTEAFF. CDR3 nucleotide sequence: TGCGCCAGCAGCCAAGATGGGCTGGTAAAAAATCACACTGAAGCTTTCTTT.

V usage is TRBV4-2 and J usage is TRBJ2-1; 9 bases are shared with TRBD2. Germline V gene lookup returns CDR1 LGHNA and CDR2 YNFKEQ. CDR3 length equals 19 residues. J lost 5 bases, V lost 4 bases, and 18 bases had no gene match. Here the CDR3 DNA reads TGTGCCAGCAGCCTCCCCCGGTGGAAGCGGGAGGAAGTAGACAATGAGCAGTTCTTC. Protein sequence: CASSLPRWKREEVDNEQFF.

The chain links TRBV19 to TRBJ1-1; D unresolved. The CDR3 consists of 15 residues. V gave up 10 bases and J gave up 0 bases, with 18 bases separating them. Germline CDR1 and CDR2: LNHDA and SQIVND (reference sequence). The CDR3 sequence: CATSAARRMNTEAFF. The DNA of the CDR3 is TGTGCCACCAGTGCCGCCCGCCGTATGAACACTGAAGCTTTCTTT.

V and J are TRBV13 and TRBJ2-7, with D perhaps TRBD2 (5 bases). V was clipped by 5 bases and J by 2 bases, with 13 bases between them. CDR3 size: 14 residues. In germline, CDR1 is PRHDT, CDR2 FYEKMQ (reference sequence). CDR3 region: CASSIGLPPYEQYF. The CDR3 DNA reads as TGTGCCAGCAGCATCGGACTGCCGCCCTACGAGCAGTACTTC. Using reference TRBV13 and TRBJ2-7 for the parts outside the CDR3, the full variable domain is AAGVIQSPRHLIKEKRETATLKCYPIPRHDTVYWYQQGPGQDPQFLISFYEKMQSDKGSIPDRFSAQQFSDYHSELNMSSLELGDSALYFCASSIGLPPYEQYFGPGTRLTVT.

This clonotype has more than one count but fewer than ten. J is TRBJ2-7 and V is TRBV5-1, with D uncertain. V was pared by 4 bases and J by 3 bases, with 20 bases between. Looked up from germline, CDR1 is SGHRS and CDR2 is YFSETQ. The CDR3 is made up of 16 amino acids. The DNA for the CDR3 is TGCGCCAGCAGCCAAAGGGCATTCGCCCAAAACTACGAGCAGTACTTC. Its protein product is CASSQRAFAQNYEQYF. Full variable domain (missing parts from reference TRBV5-1 and TRBJ2-7): KAGVTQTPRYLIKTRGQQVTLSCSPISGHRSVSWYQQTPGQGLQFLFEYFSETQRNKGNFPGRFSGRQFSNSRSEMNVSTLELGDSALYLCASSQRAFAQNYEQYFGPGTRLTVT.

The V call is TRBV20-1, the J call TRBJ2-7; D gene uncertain. V was trimmed by 6 bases and J by 6 bases, leaving 12 bases between them. Germline CDR1 is DFQATT and CDR2 is SNEGSKA (reference sequence). The CDR3 sequence is 11 residues long. CDR3 sequence reads: CSALGIPEQYF. DNA of the CDR3: TGCAGTGCGTTAGGGATTCCCGAGCAGTACTTC.